This TCR beta chain was profiled in a study of blood T cell repertoires in COVID-19. Across the study: Collection of acute and convalescent COVID-19 samples took place in the United States, Italy and Spain. T cells, B-cell-depleted T cells, or PBMCs provided the cDNA or gDNA that served as material.

About this clone itself: Within the sample, other DNA sequences also encode this same CDR3.

The protocol was immunoSEQ multiplex PCR, while the TCRdb copy is restricted to in-frame clones and leaves out a portion. The data show about 130,000 clones, with roughly 80% seen just once and over 15% held by the top ten. The CDR3 has 15 residues. CDR1 is LGHDT, CDR2 YNNKEL, per germline (reference sequence). V lost 1 base to trimming and J lost 3 bases; unmatched junction nucleotides: 3. Clinical history reported by participants formed the basis on which cohorts were assigned. Recovered Cohort 3 donors showed two negative PCRs, clearance, or symptom resolution. The rearrangement joins TRBV3-1 (or the pseudogene TRBV3-2) to TRBJ1-5, with TRBD1 matching 7 bases. The sequence was obtained from a man aged 30-40 years who had recovered from COVID-19. The sequenced sample consisted of PBMCs or T cells enriched from blood (not recorded which). The CDR3 protein is CASSQGGGNNQPQHF. CDR3 sequence (DNA): TGTGCCAGCAGCCAAGGAGGGGGCAACAATCAGCCCCAGCATTTT.